The rows below give T cell receptor beta chains drawn from one sample of a study of beta chain features in type 1 diabetes. Measured with immunoSEQ multiplex PCR; TCRdb has only the in-frame clones, and not every one. This table has 600,000 or so clones, approximately 13% appearing once. Input material: naive CD4+ T cells from blood. The receptor set was obtained from a man aged 25-45 years with type 1 diabetes. Each CDR3 is given with its conserved first and last residue. The D gene is left open where the match is weak. Where a row states a size, it is once, few, many or the class of an expanded clone; other rows omit it.

v_gene,j_gene,abundance,d_gene,CDR3nt,CDR3aa
TRBV7-7,TRBJ1-1,few,.,TGTGCTAGCAGCCCAGCGGCGGTGAACACTGAAGCTTTCTTT,CASSPAAVNTEAFF
TRBV7-8,TRBJ2-1,few,.,TGTGCCAGCAGCTTAGGGACGGGTGAGCAGTTCTTC,CASSLGTGEQFF
TRBV7-8,TRBJ2-3,few,TRBD2,TGTGCCAGCAGCTTAGCGAGCGGGGGGGTTGGAGATACGCAGTATTTT,CASSLASGGVGDTQYF
TRBV5-1,TRBJ1-5,few,.,TGCGCCAGCAGCTTGGTTGGGGCGAGCAATCAGCCCCAGCATTTT,CASSLVGASNQPQHF
TRBV7-9,TRBJ1-5,few,.,TGTGCCAGCAGCCAAGGGGCAGGGCCTAAGCCCCAGCATTTT,CASSQGAGPKPQHF
TRBV7-2,TRBJ2-3,few,.,TGTGCCAGCAGCTTAGCGCTCCGTCCAGATACGCAGTATTTT,CASSLALRPDTQYF
TRBV5-6,TRBJ1-3,.,.,TGTGCCAGCAGCTTGTACCCAGACTCTGGAAACACCATATATTTT,CASSLYPDSGNTIYF
TRBV4-3,TRBJ2-7,few,.,TGCGCCAGCAGCCAAGATATCAGATCAAGCTCCTACGAGCAGTACTTC,CASSQDIRSSSYEQYF
TRBV14,TRBJ2-1,.,.,TGTGCCAGCAGCCAAGCGCGGGGTCGGGTACATGAGCAGTTCTTC,CASSQARGRVHEQFF
TRBV6-5,TRBJ2-7,.,.,TGTGCCAGCTCTAAGACGGACTTCGGGGACGAGCAGTACTTC,CASSKTDFGDEQYF
TRBV5-1,TRBJ2-1,.,TRBD1,TGCGCCAGCAGCTTGGGTTCAGGGGGCATCGATGAGCAGTTCTTC,CASSLGSGGIDEQFF
TRBV29-1,TRBJ1-1,few,.,TGCAGCGTTGAGGAGGGGAGCACTGAAGCTTTCTTT,CSVEEGSTEAFF
TRBV6-1,TRBJ2-7,few,.,TGTGCCAGCAGTAAGACAGGGAGGAGCTCCTACGAGCAGTACTTC,CASSKTGRSSYEQYF
TRBV7-2,TRBJ1-1,.,.,TGTGCCAGCAGCTCAGACAGGCAAATCACTGAAGCTTTCTTT,CASSSDRQITEAFF
TRBV28,TRBJ1-2,.,.,TGTGCCAGCAGTTCCTTTTCAGGGAATATGGGAGGCTACACCTTC,CASSSFSGNMGGYTF
TRBV7-3,TRBJ1-2,few,.,TGTGCCAGCAGCCCGAGGCCCGCTAACTATGGCTACACCTTC,CASSPRPANYGYTF
TRBV9,TRBJ1-1,.,.,TGTGCCAGCAGCGCTAACGCGGAGAACACTGAAGCTTTCTTT,CASSANAENTEAFF
TRBV5-1,TRBJ2-5,few,.,TGCGCCAGCAGCCCGTCAGGGGATCGAGAGACCCAGTACTTC,CASSPSGDRETQYF
TRBV6-5,TRBJ2-4,.,.,TGTGCCATCTTTCCCTTTCTCTCAGCCAAAAACATTCAGTACTTC,CAIFPFLSAKNIQYF
TRBV9,TRBJ2-3,few,.,TGTGCCAGCAGACGGGGCCCCTCTAGCACAGATACGCAGTATTTT,CASRRGPSSTDTQYF
TRBV7-9,TRBJ2-7,.,.,TGTGCCAGCAGCGAACAGGGCCACGAGCAGTACTTC,CASSEQGHEQYF
TRBV7-2,TRBJ2-7,.,TRBD2,TGTGCCAGCAGCCCAGGGACTACCACGCAGTACTTC,CASSPGTTTQYF
TRBV20-1,TRBJ2-4,.,.,TGCAGTGCCACATTAAACATTCAGTACTTC,CSATLNIQYF
TRBV25-1,TRBJ1-6,.,.,TGTGCCAGCAGTCAGGGATATAATTCACCCCTCCACTTT,CASSQGYNSPLHF
TRBV27,TRBJ2-7,few,TRBD2,TGTGCCAGCAGTTCCTATGCTAGCGGGGAAAGCTCCTACGAGCAGTACTTC,CASSSYASGESSYEQYF
TRBV5-4,TRBJ1-4,.,.,TGTGCCAGCAGCCGCGACAGTGGAAAACTGTTTTTT,CASSRDSGKLFF
TRBV5-4,TRBJ2-2,few,TRBD1,TGTGCCAGCAGCAAACCGGGACAGGGGGCCGGGGAGCTGTTTTTT,CASSKPGQGAGELFF
TRBV7-9,TRBJ1-2,.,.,TGTGCCAGCAGCTCGACCGGGAACTATGGCTACACCTTC,CASSSTGNYGYTF
TRBV7-2,TRBJ1-5,.,.,TGTGCCAGCAGCCTTGACATCTTACCCCTCAGAGACAATCAGCCCCAGCATTTT,CASSLDILPLRDNQPQHF
TRBV2,TRBJ2-3,.,.,TGTGCCAGCAGTTACCGACAGGTAACCCCAGATACGCAGTATTTT,CASSYRQVTPDTQYF
TRBV5-4,TRBJ2-1,few,TRBD1,TGTGCCAGCAGCGGACAGGGGCCCTACAATGAGCAGTTCTTC,CASSGQGPYNEQFF
TRBV5-1,TRBJ2-5,.,.,TGCGCCAGCAGAAGCGGACAGCTTGAAGAGACCCAGTACTTC,CASRSGQLEETQYF
TRBV4-3,TRBJ1-2,few,.,TGCGCCAGCAGCCAAGATCCAGCGGGACCGAAGAACTATGGCTACACCTTC,CASSQDPAGPKNYGYTF
TRBV7-8,TRBJ1-4,few,TRBD1,TGTGCCAGCAAGGGACAGATTAATGAAAAACTGTTTTTT,CASKGQINEKLFF
TRBV6-4,TRBJ1-2,.,TRBD1,TGTGCCAGCACCAGGACAGGGGTGGGCTATGGCTACACCTTC,CASTRTGVGYGYTF
TRBV29-1,TRBJ2-1,.,.,TGCAGCGTTGTGGGGGGTATGGGGTCCTACAATGAGCAGTTCTTC,CSVVGGMGSYNEQFF
TRBV5-1,TRBJ1-4,.,.,TGCGCCAGCAGCTTGTCGGGTCGAGAAAAACTGTTTTTT,CASSLSGREKLFF
TRBV2,TRBJ1-2,.,.,TGTGCCAGCAGTGAAATCCCCTCCTATGGCTACACCTTC,CASSEIPSYGYTF
TRBV19,TRBJ2-1,.,TRBD2,TGTGCCAGTAGGTCTAGCGGGGACTCCTACAATGAGCAGTTCTTC,CASRSSGDSYNEQFF
TRBV7-9,TRBJ2-1,.,.,TGTGCCACCTTACTAACGGGTTGGACGAGCTCCTACAATGAGCAGTTCTTC,CATLLTGWTSSYNEQFF
TRBV4-3,TRBJ2-3,.,.,TGCGCCAGCAGCCAAGATCCTACATTCACAGATACGCAGTATTTT,CASSQDPTFTDTQYF
TRBV6-6,TRBJ2-5,.,.,TGTGCCAGCAGTTACTCGTTAGGGCAAGAGACCCAGTACTTC,CASSYSLGQETQYF
TRBV27,TRBJ2-7,few,.,TGTGCCAGCAGTAGGGGCCCTCCGGACGAGCAGTACTTC,CASSRGPPDEQYF